This passage covers 16 T cell receptor beta chains from one sample sequenced in a study of blood T cell repertoires in COVID-19 (dated by TCRdb to about 2020). The library was prepared using the immunoSEQ multiplex PCR assay. TCRdb holds this immuneACCESS table with in-frame rearrangements only. Some clones are missing; in checked studies, unresolved V genes explain under half, and the rest has no known cause. This sample lists 55,000 to 85,000 clones; around 80% were detected once. 26% of the sample rests with the top ten. The sequencing input was peripheral blood. Receptor source: a man in his fifties or sixties with active or convalescent COVID-19.

The J gene is TRBJ2-2, the V gene TRBV19; D is uncertain. CDR1 LNHDA and CDR2 SQIVND come from the germline V gene (reference sequence). Trimming pared 5 bases from V and 5 bases from J, leaving 9 bases between. The CDR3 sequence is 13 residues long. The CDR3 loop is CASSAVKTGELFF. DNA for the CDR3: TGTGCCAGTAGTGCAGTAAAAACCGGGGAGCTGTTTTTT.

There are a few counts of this clone. This chain links TRBV7-3 with TRBJ1-6; D is ambiguous. The CDR3 runs to 13 residues. The germline V and J ends were trimmed by 5 bases and 7 bases, with 9 bases remaining between them. CDR1 and CDR2 (germline): SGHTA, FQGTGA. For the CDR3, the DNA is TGTGCCAGCAGCCCTACTCTGAATTCACCCCTCCACTTT. Translating it yields CASSPTLNSPLHF.

This chain links TRBV20-1 with TRBJ2-3; tentatively, D is TRBD1 (6 bases). Trimming shortened V by 3 bases and J by 1 base, and 14 bases separated the two germline ends. Germline V gene sequence: CDR1 DFQATT, CDR2 SNEGSKA (reference sequence). The CDR3 is 15 residues long. CDR3 in amino acids: CSASPSTGRTDTQYF. In nucleotides, the CDR3 is TGCAGTGCTAGTCCATCGACAGGACGCACAGATACGCAGTATTTT.

The chain employs TRBV6-5 and TRBJ1-4; maybe TRBD1 (5 bases). Per germline, CDR1 MNHEY and CDR2 SVGAGI. The CDR3 totals 14 residues. The V and J ends lost 6 bases and 10 bases respectively, with 18 bases between them. In DNA, the CDR3 is TGTGCCAGCAGCTGGGGTTCCGACAGCCGAAAACTGTTTTTT. Protein sequence: CASSWGSDSRKLFF.

V is TRBV11-2 and J is TRBJ2-1, with TRBD2 identical over 8 bases. Germline-derived CDR1 and CDR2 are SGHAT and FQNNGV. V dropped 5 bases and J dropped 7; count of bases not matched to a gene: 13. This CDR3 is 16 amino acids long. The CDR3 loop is CASSRPSGRWRNEQFF. The DNA for the CDR3 is TGTGCCAGCAGCCGCCCTAGCGGGCGGTGGAGGAATGAGCAGTTCTTC.

This chain connects TRBV3-1 (or the pseudogene TRBV3-2) to TRBJ1-1, with D unclear. Per the germline V gene, CDR1 is LGHDT and CDR2 is YNNKEL (reference sequence). Trimming removed 2 bases at V and 8 bases at J, with 6 bases between. This CDR3 comprises 11 residues. The CDR3: CASSQLREAFF. The CDR3 DNA sequence: TGTGCCAGCAGCCAACTCAGGGAAGCTTTCTTT.

This CDR3 is CATSRGVGLAGPWEQFF. DNA of the CDR3: TGTGCCACCAGCAGAGGGGTAGGGCTAGCGGGTCCTTGGGAGCAGTTCTTC. The V call is TRBV15, the J call TRBJ2-1; 8 bases match TRBD2. V dropped 1 base and J dropped 10; count of bases not matched to a gene: 15. The CDR3 covers 17 residues. CDR1 and CDR2 (germline): LNHNV, YYDKDF (reference sequence).

The chain links TRBV6-5 to TRBJ1-1, with a weak D call TRBD1 (6 bases). Deletions cut 4 bases from V and 3 bases from J, with 9 bases between. This CDR3 is built from 13 residues. Germline CDR1 MNHEY, CDR2 SVGAGI. The DNA for the CDR3 is TGTGCCAGCAGTTGGAAGGGGGACACTGAAGCTTTCTTT. Translated, it gives CASSWKGDTEAFF.

This chain connects TRBV4-2 to TRBJ2-1; 10 nucleotides line up with TRBD2. Germline CDR1 LGHNA, CDR2 YNFKEQ. The CDR3 consists of 14 residues. Trimming took 5 bases from V and 6 from J; bases not matched to a gene: 4. CDR3 residues: CASSLAGGFNEQFF. The CDR3 nucleotides are TGTGCCAGCAGCTTAGCGGGGGGTTTCAATGAGCAGTTCTTC.

The V and J genes are TRBV5-8 and TRBJ1-6, with a tentative D call TRBD1 (6 bases). This CDR3 contains 13 residues. The V end lost 4 bases, the J end lost 4 bases, and 6 bases lay between the germline ends. Germline CDR1 SGHTS, CDR2 YDEGEE. The DNA for the CDR3 is TGTGCCAGCAGCGGGACATATAATTCACCCCTCCACTTT. The encoded protein is CASSGTYNSPLHF.

The V call is TRBV5-1, the J call TRBJ2-7, with a weak D call TRBD2 (5 bases). The V and J ends lost 0 bases and 5 bases respectively, with 12 bases between them. The CDR3 is made up of 14 amino acids. The V gene's germline CDR1 is SGHRS and CDR2 YFSETQ. The CDR3 loop is CASSLGQYGDEQYF. For the CDR3, the DNA is TGCGCCAGCAGCTTGGGTCAGTACGGGGACGAGCAGTACTTC.

This clone was observed once. The chain links TRBV7-8 to TRBJ1-1, with D unclear. This CDR3 is built from 13 residues. Germline loops: CDR1 SGHVS, CDR2 FQNEAQ. Trimming took off 1 base at V and 2 bases at J, with 5 bases between the two ends. CDR3 sequence (DNA): TGTGCCAGCAGCTTAGGGGCAAACACTGAAGCTTTCTTT. Its translation is CASSLGANTEAFF.

The rearrangement joins TRBV5-1 to TRBJ1-3; no firm D call. Germline lookup yields CDR1 SGHRS and CDR2 YFSETQ. The CDR3 consists of 15 residues. Deletions cut 3 bases from V and 0 bases from J, with 10 bases between. This CDR3 reads CASSSSFGSGNTIYF. The CDR3 coding sequence is TGCGCCAGCAGCTCGAGCTTTGGCTCTGGAAACACCATATATTTT.

The rearrangement joins TRBV7-2 to TRBJ1-4, with D maybe TRBD1 (5 bases). Germline loops: CDR1 SGHTA, CDR2 FQGNSA. Trimming removed 2 bases from V and 4 bases from J, with 11 bases in between. The CDR3 runs 15 residues. In DNA, the CDR3 is TGTGCCAGCAGCTTATCCCTGGGACTTAATGAAAAACTGTTTTTT. Translating gives CASSLSLGLNEKLFF. The entire variable domain, with the rest obtained from reference TRBV7-2 and TRBJ1-4, is as follows: GAGVSQSPSNKVTEKGKDVELRCDPISGHTALYWYRQSLGQGLEFLIYFQGNSAPDKSGLPSDRFSAERTGGSVSTLTIQRTQQEDSAVYLCASSLSLGLNEKLFFGSGTQLSVL.

A single count supports this clone. The chain is built from TRBV5-4 and TRBJ1-3; D is unclear. CDR1 is SGHNT and CDR2 is YYREEE in the germline V gene (reference sequence). V was clipped by 0 bases and J by 0 bases, with 10 bases between them. The CDR3 totals 16 residues. CDR3 region: CASSLGRTDSGNTIYF. CDR3 coding DNA: TGTGCCAGCAGCTTGGGGAGGACGGACTCTGGAAACACCATATATTTT.

This sequence joins TRBV19 and TRBJ2-1; possibly TRBD2 for D (5 bases). CDR1 is LNHDA and CDR2 is SQIVND in the germline V gene (reference sequence). The CDR3 runs to 17 residues. Trimming removed 3 bases from V and 0 bases from J, with 15 bases in between. The CDR3, as DNA: TGTGCCAGTAGTATTTTCAGGACTGAACACTCCTACAATGAGCAGTTCTTC. Translating gives CASSIFRTEHSYNEQFF.